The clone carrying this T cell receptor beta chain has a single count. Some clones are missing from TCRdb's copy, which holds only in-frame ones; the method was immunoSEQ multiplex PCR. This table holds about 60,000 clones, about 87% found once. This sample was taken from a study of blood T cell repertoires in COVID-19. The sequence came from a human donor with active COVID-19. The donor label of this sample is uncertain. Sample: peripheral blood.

The CDR3 DNA is TGTGCCAGCAGCACTAGCTCTGGGGCCAACGTCCTGACTTTC. This translates into CASSTSSGANVLTF. The chain uses TRBV7-8 and TRBJ2-6; perhaps TRBD2 as D (5 bases). The CDR3 has 14 amino acids. In germline, CDR1 is SGHVS, CDR2 FQNEAQ. V was clipped by 5 bases and J by 0 bases, with 5 bases between them. Together with reference TRBV7-8 and TRBJ2-6, the CDR3 gives the full variable domain: GAGVSQSPRYKVAKRGQDVALRCDPISGHVSLFWYQQALGQGPEFLTYFQNEAQLDKSGLPSDRFFAERPEGSVSTLKIQRTQQEDSAVYLCASSTSSGANVLTFGAGSRLTVL.